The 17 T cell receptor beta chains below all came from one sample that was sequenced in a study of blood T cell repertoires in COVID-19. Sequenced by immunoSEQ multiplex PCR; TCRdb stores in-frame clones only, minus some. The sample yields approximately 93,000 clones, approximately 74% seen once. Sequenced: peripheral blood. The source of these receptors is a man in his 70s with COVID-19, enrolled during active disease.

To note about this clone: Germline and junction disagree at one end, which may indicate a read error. The CDR3 loop reads CASSLSSTGNYGYTF. In DNA, the CDR3 is TGTGCCAGCAGTCTATCTTCGACAGGGAACTATGGCTACACCTTC. The chain links TRBV27 to TRBJ1-2; TRBD1 matches at 7 bases. The CDR3 extends over 15 amino acids. CDR1 is MNHEY, CDR2 SMNVEV, per germline (reference sequence).

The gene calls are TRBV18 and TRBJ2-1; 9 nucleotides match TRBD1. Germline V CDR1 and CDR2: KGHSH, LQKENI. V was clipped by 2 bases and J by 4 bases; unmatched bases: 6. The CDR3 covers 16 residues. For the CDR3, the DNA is TGTGCCAGCTCACCAACCGGGACAGGGATTTACAATGAGCAGTTCTTC. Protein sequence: CASSPTGTGIYNEQFF. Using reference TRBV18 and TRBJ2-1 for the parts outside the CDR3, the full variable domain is NAGVMQNPRHLVRRRGQEARLRCSPMKGHSHVYWYRQLPEEGLKFMVYLQKENIIDESGMPKERFSAEFPKEGPSILRIQQVVRGDSAAYFCASSPTGTGIYNEQFFGPGTRLTVL.

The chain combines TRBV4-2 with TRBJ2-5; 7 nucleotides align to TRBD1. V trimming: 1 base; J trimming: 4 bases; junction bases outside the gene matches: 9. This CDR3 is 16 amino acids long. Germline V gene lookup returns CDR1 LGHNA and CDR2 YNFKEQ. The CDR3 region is CASSQGITGESETQYF. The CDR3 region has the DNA TGTGCCAGCAGCCAAGGGATTACAGGGGAGTCAGAGACCCAGTACTTC.

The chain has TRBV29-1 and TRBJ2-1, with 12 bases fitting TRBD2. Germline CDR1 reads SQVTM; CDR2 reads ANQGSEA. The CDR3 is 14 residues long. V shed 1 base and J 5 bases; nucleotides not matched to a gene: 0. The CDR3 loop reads CSVEGTSGNNEQFF. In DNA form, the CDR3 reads TGCAGCGTTGAAGGGACTAGCGGGAACAATGAGCAGTTCTTC.

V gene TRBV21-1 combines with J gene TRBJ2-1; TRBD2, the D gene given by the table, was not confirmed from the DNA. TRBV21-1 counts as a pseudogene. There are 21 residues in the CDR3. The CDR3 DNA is TGTGCCAGCACCTCCATCGGGAGAAAGAGGATGACTAGCGGGAGTAACAATGAGCAGTTCTTC. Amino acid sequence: CASTSIGRKRMTSGSNNEQFF.

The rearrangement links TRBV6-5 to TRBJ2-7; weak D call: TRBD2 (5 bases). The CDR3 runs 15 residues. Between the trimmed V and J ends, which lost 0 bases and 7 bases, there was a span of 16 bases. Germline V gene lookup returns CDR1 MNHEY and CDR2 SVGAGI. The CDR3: CASSYSYGPSGEQYF. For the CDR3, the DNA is TGTGCCAGCAGTTACTCATACGGGCCATCGGGGGAGCAGTACTTC.

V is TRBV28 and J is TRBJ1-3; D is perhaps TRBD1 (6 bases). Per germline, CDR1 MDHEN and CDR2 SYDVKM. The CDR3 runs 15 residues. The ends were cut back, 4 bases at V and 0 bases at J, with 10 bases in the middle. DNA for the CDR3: TGTGCCAGCAGTTCGGGGACAAACTCTGGAAACACCATATATTTT. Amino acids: CASSSGTNSGNTIYF.

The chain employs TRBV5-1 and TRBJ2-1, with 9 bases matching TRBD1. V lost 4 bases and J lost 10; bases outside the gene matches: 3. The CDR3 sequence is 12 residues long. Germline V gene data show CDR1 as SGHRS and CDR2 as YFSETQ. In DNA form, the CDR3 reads TGCGCCAGCAGCGACACAGGGGGCGAGCAGTTCTTC. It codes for CASSDTGGEQFF.

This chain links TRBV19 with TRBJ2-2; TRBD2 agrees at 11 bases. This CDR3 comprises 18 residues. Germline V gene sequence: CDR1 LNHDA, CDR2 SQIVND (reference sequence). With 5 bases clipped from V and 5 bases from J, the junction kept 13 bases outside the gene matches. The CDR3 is CASSLGLAERGATGELFF. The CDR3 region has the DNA TGTGCCAGTAGTCTGGGACTAGCGGAGAGGGGAGCGACCGGGGAGCTGTTTTTT.

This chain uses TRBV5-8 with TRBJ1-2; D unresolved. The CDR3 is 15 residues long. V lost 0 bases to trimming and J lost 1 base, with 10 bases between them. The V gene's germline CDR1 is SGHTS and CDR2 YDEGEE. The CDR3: CASSLVRGDNYGYTF. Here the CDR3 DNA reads TGTGCCAGCAGCTTGGTTCGAGGAGATAACTATGGCTACACCTTC.

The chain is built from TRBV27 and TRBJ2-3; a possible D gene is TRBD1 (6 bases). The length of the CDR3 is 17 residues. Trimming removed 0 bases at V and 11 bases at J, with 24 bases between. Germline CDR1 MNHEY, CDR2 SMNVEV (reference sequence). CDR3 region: CASSLSPPGLMGARQYF. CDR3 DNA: TGTGCCAGCAGTTTATCTCCCCCGGGGTTAATGGGGGCTCGGCAGTATTTT.

The CDR3 DNA is TGTGCCAGCATCCTGGGGACAGGGGTGTTAGGGGAGCAGTTCTTC. This encodes CASILGTGVLGEQFF. The chain uses TRBV7-9 and TRBJ2-1, with 10 bases that match TRBD1. Germline V gene data show CDR1 as SEHNR and CDR2 as FQNEAQ (reference sequence). V dropped 7 bases and J dropped 10; count of bases not matched to a gene: 13. This CDR3 has 15 residues.

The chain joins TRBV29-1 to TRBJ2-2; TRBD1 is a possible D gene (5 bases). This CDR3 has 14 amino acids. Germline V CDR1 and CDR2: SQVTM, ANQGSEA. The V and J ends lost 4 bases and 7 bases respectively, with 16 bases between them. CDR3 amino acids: CSVVFPRAVGELFF. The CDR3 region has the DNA TGCAGCGTTGTTTTTCCCAGGGCGGTCGGGGAGCTGTTTTTT.

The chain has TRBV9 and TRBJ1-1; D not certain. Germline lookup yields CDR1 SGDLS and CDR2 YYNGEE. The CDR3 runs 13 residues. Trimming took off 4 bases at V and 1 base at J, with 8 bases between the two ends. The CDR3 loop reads CASSISENTEAFF. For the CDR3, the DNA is TGTGCCAGCAGCATATCAGAGAACACTGAAGCTTTCTTT.

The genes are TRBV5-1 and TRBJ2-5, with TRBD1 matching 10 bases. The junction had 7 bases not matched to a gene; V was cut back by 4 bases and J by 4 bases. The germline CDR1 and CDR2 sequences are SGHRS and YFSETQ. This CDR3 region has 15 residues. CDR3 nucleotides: TGCGCCAGCAGCGCCGACAGGGGGCGAGGAGAGACCCAGTACTTC. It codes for CASSADRGRGETQYF.

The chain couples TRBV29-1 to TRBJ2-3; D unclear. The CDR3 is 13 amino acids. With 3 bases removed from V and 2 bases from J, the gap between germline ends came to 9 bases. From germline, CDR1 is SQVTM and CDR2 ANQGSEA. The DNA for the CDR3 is TGCAGCGTTGATATGTCCTACACAGATACGCAGTATTTT. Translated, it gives CSVDMSYTDTQYF.

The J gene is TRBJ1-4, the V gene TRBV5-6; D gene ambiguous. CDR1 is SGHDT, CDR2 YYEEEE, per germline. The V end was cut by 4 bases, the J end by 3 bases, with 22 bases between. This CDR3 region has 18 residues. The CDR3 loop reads CASSTRAGVSHANEKLFF. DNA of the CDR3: TGTGCCAGCAGCACCCGTGCCGGGGTAAGTCATGCTAATGAAAAACTGTTTTTT.